Each of the 24 T cell receptor beta chains below was sequenced from the same sample in a study of T cells in localized non-small cell lung cancer. Repertoires were generated with immunoSEQ multiplex PCR, while TCRdb's copy carries only in-frame clones and drops some. The table shows approximately 46,000 clones, with 81% occurring only once. The sequenced sample was peripheral blood mononuclear cells, obtained before any cancer treatment. The receptor source for this set is a man aged 35 to 70 with stage III lung adenocarcinoma.

The chain combines TRBV27 with TRBJ2-5, with a tentative D call TRBD2 (7 bases). Trimming cost V 4 bases and J 5 bases, with 23 bases left between them. The CDR3 is 17 residues long. In germline, CDR1 is MNHEY, CDR2 SMNVEV (reference sequence). CDR3 nucleotide sequence: TGTGCCAGCAGTTCGAGATCGTTAGGGGGGGCCCATGAGACCCAGTACTTC. Translating it yields CASSSRSLGGAHETQYF.

This chain connects TRBV4-1 to TRBJ2-1, with 11 bases lining up with TRBD1. Germline V CDR1 and CDR2: MGHRA, YSYEKL. The V gene end was trimmed by 5 bases and the J gene end by 6 bases; junction bases not matched to a gene: 6. CDR3 length equals 15 residues. The CDR3 protein is CASSLRDRGANEQFF. DNA of the CDR3: TGCGCCAGCAGCTTACGGGACAGGGGGGCCAATGAGCAGTTCTTC.

The chain has TRBV6-1 and TRBJ2-7; D is unclear. V was clipped by 8 bases and J by 6 bases, with 14 bases between them. CDR3 length equals 12 residues. Germline CDR1 MNHNS, CDR2 SASEGT. CDR3 DNA: TGTGCCAGCTCTCTCCTTTTCGCCGAGCAGTACTTC. As protein: CASSLLFAEQYF.

The chain employs TRBV27 and TRBJ2-3, with 10 bases identical to TRBD2. Germline V gives CDR1 MNHEY, CDR2 SMNVEV (reference sequence). V lost 6 bases, J lost 2 bases, and 5 bases stayed unmatched. This CDR3 is built from 15 residues. The CDR3 nucleotides are TGTGCCAGCAGCAGGACTAGCGGACTCACAGATACGCAGTATTTT. Translation: CASSRTSGLTDTQYF.

The chain carries TRBV6-5 and TRBJ1-2; TRBD1 might be the D (6 bases). Germline CDR1 and CDR2: MNHEY and SVGAGI. V was cut by 5 bases and J by 10 bases, with 11 bases left in between. The CDR3 loop spans 11 amino acids. The CDR3 protein is CASSAWTVYTF. CDR3 DNA: TGTGCCAGCAGTGCCTGGACAGTCTACACCTTC.

The chain carries TRBV5-1 and TRBJ2-7; D is unclear. The V and J ends lost 0 bases and 2 bases respectively, with 6 bases between them. The CDR3 has 13 amino acids. Germline assignment: CDR1 SGHRS and CDR2 YFSETQ. In DNA form, the CDR3 reads TGCGCCAGCAGCTTGGCCGCTACCTACGAGCAGTACTTC. Translating it yields CASSLAATYEQYF.

The gene calls are TRBV14 and TRBJ1-1; D ambiguous. V lost 1 base and J lost 4, with 10 bases in between. CDR1 is SGHDN and CDR2 is FVKESK in the germline V gene. The CDR3 length is 14 residues. CDR3: CASSQAEVGTEAFF. The CDR3 nucleotides are TGTGCCAGCAGCCAAGCTGAGGTAGGCACTGAAGCTTTCTTT. Combining the CDR3 with reference TRBV14 and TRBJ1-1 gives the whole variable domain EAGVTQFPSHSVIEKGQTVTLRCDPISGHDNLYWYRRVMGKEIKFLLHFVKESKQDESGMPNNRFLAERTGGTYSTLKVQPAELEDSGVYFCASSQAEVGTEAFFGQGTRLTVV.

The V call is TRBV6-5, the J call TRBJ2-2; D not resolved. The CDR3 has 12 residues. Trimming pared 6 bases from V and 2 bases from J, leaving 4 bases between. CDR1 MNHEY and CDR2 SVGAGI come from the germline V gene. As DNA, the CDR3 is TGTGCCAGCAGCGAAAACACCGGGGAGCTGTTTTTT. Translated: CASSENTGELFF.

The chain joins TRBV5-1 to TRBJ1-4; no firm D call. Germline V lookup: CDR1 SGHRS, CDR2 YFSETQ. The length of the CDR3 is 13 residues. V was shortened by 2 bases and J by 4 bases, with 6 bases between the two germline ends. The CDR3 is CASSFLINEKLFF. CDR3 bases: TGCGCCAGCAGCTTTTTGATTAATGAAAAACTGTTTTTT.

This clone was counted a few times. The chain couples TRBV7-2 to TRBJ2-4; TRBD2 is a possible D gene (6 bases). V lost 5 bases, J lost 1 base, and 24 bases lay in between. CDR1 and CDR2 (germline): SGHTA, FQGNSA. The length of the CDR3 is 19 residues. The CDR3 sequence is CASSPPVGKEGLAKNIQYF. The DNA of the CDR3 is TGTGCCAGCAGCCCCCCTGTGGGGAAGGAGGGTTTGGCCAAAAACATTCAGTACTTC.

The chain joins TRBV11-2 to TRBJ2-5; the D call may be TRBD1 or TRBD2 (6 bases each). The CDR3 length is 14 residues. V gave up 7 bases and J gave up 2 bases, with 14 bases separating them. The V gene's germline CDR1 is SGHAT and CDR2 FQNNGV. The CDR3 is CASTSRGVQETQYF. The CDR3 nucleotides are TGTGCCAGCACCAGTAGGGGGGTGCAAGAGACCCAGTACTTC.

By share, this clone counts as medium-sized. The J gene is TRBJ1-2, the V gene TRBV14; possibly TRBD1 for D (6 bases). V was pared by 4 bases and J by 6 bases, with 12 bases between. CDR3 length: 13 residues. Germline CDR1 reads SGHDN; CDR2 reads FVKESK. The CDR3 reads CASSLGGGDGYTF. DNA for the CDR3: TGTGCCAGCAGCCTCGGAGGGGGGGATGGCTACACCTTC.

In its sample, this clone was seen once. CDR3 nucleotides: TGTGCCAGCAGCTTCGCCACTCACAGGGGCTCTGGGGCCAACGTCCTGACTTTC. It yields the protein CASSFATHRGSGANVLTF. The chain uses TRBV5-6 and TRBJ2-6; 7 bases are a match to TRBD1. The length of the CDR3 is 18 residues. CDR1 SGHDT and CDR2 YYEEEE come from the germline V gene. J lost 0 bases, V lost 2 bases, and 8 bases had no gene match.

This clone was seen a single time. The chain recombines TRBV6-1 with TRBJ2-1; D perhaps matches TRBD1 (5 bases). V was pared by 5 bases and J by 0 bases, with 8 bases between. The CDR3 extends over 14 amino acids. Germline values: CDR1 MNHNS, CDR2 SASEGT. CDR3 amino acids: CASSPRDSYNEQFF. The DNA for the CDR3 is TGTGCCAGCAGTCCCAGGGACTCCTACAATGAGCAGTTCTTC.

The chain couples TRBV18 to TRBJ2-6; D unresolved. Germline V gene lookup returns CDR1 KGHSH and CDR2 LQKENI. The CDR3 is 16 residues long. The V end lost 0 bases, the J end lost 0 bases, and 6 bases lay between the germline ends. In nucleotides, the CDR3 is TGTGCCAGCTCACCACCGGGAAGCTCTGGGGCCAACGTCCTGACTTTC. It encodes CASSPPGSSGANVLTF. Combining the CDR3 with reference TRBV18 and TRBJ2-6 gives the whole variable domain NAGVMQNPRHLVRRRGQEARLRCSPMKGHSHVYWYRQLPEEGLKFMVYLQKENIIDESGMPKERFSAEFPKEGPSILRIQQVVRGDSAAYFCASSPPGSSGANVLTFGAGSRLTVL.

The V call is TRBV6-6, the J call TRBJ1-3, with 7 bases matching TRBD1. Germline CDR1 MNHNY, CDR2 SVGAGI (reference sequence). This CDR3 spans 14 amino acids. Germline trimming cut 7 bases from V and 1 base from J; bases unmatched to any gene: 4. In DNA, the CDR3 is TGTGCCAGCACCAAACAGGGGTCTGGAAACACCATATATTTT. It is translated as CASTKQGSGNTIYF.

V is TRBV7-2 and J is TRBJ2-2; 9 positions match TRBD2. CDR1 SGHTA and CDR2 FQGNSA come from the germline V gene. Germline trimming cut 2 bases from V and 6 bases from J; bases unmatched to any gene: 7. The CDR3 covers 16 residues. CDR3 sequence: CASSLQLRTSAGELFF. The CDR3 DNA reads as TGTGCCAGCAGCTTACAACTTCGGACTAGCGCCGGGGAGCTGTTTTTT.

The chain uses TRBV18 and TRBJ2-7; no reliable D call. Germline V gene lookup returns CDR1 KGHSH and CDR2 LQKENI. CDR3 size: 13 residues. Trimming pared 3 bases from V and 3 bases from J, leaving 9 bases between. The CDR3 loop reads CASSPGSGYEQYF. The CDR3 nucleotides are TGTGCCAGCTCACCCGGGTCGGGCTACGAGCAGTACTTC.

The rearrangement uses TRBV2 and TRBJ1-2, with D possibly TRBD1 on 5 matching bases. CDR3 length: 14 amino acids. V was pared by 5 bases and J by 4 bases, with 14 bases between. CDR1 and CDR2 (germline): SNHLY, FYNNEI. The CDR3 nucleotides read TGTGCCAGCAGTTCCGGGACGGGAGTCTATGGCTACACCTTC. Translated: CASSSGTGVYGYTF.

This clone was found a few times. This rearrangement joins TRBV27 to TRBJ2-1, with no clear D. V lost 7 bases and J 0 bases, leaving 13 bases between the germline ends. Germline-derived CDR1 and CDR2 are MNHEY and SMNVEV (reference sequence). The CDR3 is 15 residues long. The CDR3 DNA sequence: TGTGCCAGCATTAGTTTAAGGAGCTCCTACAATGAGCAGTTCTTC. Protein product: CASISLRSSYNEQFF.

Only a few counts were recorded for this clone. The rearrangement joins TRBV4-1 to TRBJ1-6; D not certain. The V gene lost 4 bases and the J gene lost 10 bases, with 17 bases spanning the gap. This CDR3 comprises 15 residues. CDR1 MGHRA and CDR2 YSYEKL come from the germline V gene. The CDR3 is CASSPPAGGSSPLHF. The CDR3 DNA sequence: TGCGCCAGCAGCCCCCCTGCTGGAGGGTCCTCACCCCTCCACTTT.

The chain is built from TRBV5-1 and TRBJ2-7; 7 positions agree with TRBD1. Per the germline V gene, CDR1 is SGHRS and CDR2 is YFSETQ. The length of the CDR3 is 16 residues. The junction had 13 bases not matched to a gene; V was cut back by 7 bases and J by 0 bases. The CDR3 here is CASSERAGTASYEQYF. In DNA, the CDR3 is TGCGCCAGCTCTGAGAGGGCTGGGACAGCCTCCTACGAGCAGTACTTC.

This CDR3 reads CASSQDRATDTQYF. The CDR3 coding sequence is TGTGCCAGCAGCCAAGACAGGGCCACAGATACGCAGTATTTT. The V gene is TRBV4-2, the J gene TRBJ2-3, with TRBD1 as a possible D gene (5 bases). Looked up from germline, CDR1 is LGHNA and CDR2 is YNFKEQ. Trimming took 0 bases from V and 2 from J, leaving 6 bases between them. This CDR3 region has 14 residues.

The chain links TRBV7-9 to TRBJ1-1; D remains ambiguous. This CDR3 is 11 amino acids long. V was clipped by 6 bases and J by 8 bases, with 10 bases between them. The germline gives CDR1 SEHNR, CDR2 FQNEAQ (reference sequence). CDR3 bases: TGTGCCAGCAGACCTGGGGTGGAAGCTTTCTTT. Its protein product is CASRPGVEAFF.